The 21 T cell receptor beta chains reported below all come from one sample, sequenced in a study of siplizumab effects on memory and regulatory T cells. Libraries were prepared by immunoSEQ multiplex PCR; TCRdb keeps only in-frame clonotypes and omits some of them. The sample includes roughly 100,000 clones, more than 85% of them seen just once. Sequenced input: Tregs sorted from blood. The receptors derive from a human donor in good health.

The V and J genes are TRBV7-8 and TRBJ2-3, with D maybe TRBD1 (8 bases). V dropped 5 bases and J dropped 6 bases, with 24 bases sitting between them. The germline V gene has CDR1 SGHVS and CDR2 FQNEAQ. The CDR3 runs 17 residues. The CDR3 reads CASSPSGRTGYTDTQYF. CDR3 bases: TGTGCCAGCAGCCCCTCCGGGAGGACAGGGTACACGGATACGCAGTATTTT.

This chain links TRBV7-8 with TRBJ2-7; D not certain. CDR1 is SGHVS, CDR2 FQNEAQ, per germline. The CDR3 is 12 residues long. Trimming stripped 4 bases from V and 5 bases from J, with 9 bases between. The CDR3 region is CASSYEENEQYF. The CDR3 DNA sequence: TGTGCCAGCAGCTACGAGGAGAACGAGCAGTACTTC.

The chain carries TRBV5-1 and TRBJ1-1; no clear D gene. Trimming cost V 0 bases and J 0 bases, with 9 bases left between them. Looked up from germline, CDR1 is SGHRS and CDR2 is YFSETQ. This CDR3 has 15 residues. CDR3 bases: TGCGCCAGCAGCTTGGGTTTCACGGTGAACACTGAAGCTTTCTTT. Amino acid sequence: CASSLGFTVNTEAFF.

The CDR3 sequence: CASSSQIPRPDTQYF. Here the CDR3 DNA reads TGCGCCAGCAGCTCCCAAATACCCCGTCCAGATACGCAGTATTTT. The V gene is TRBV5-1, the J gene TRBJ2-3, with D unresolved. The germline V gene has CDR1 SGHRS and CDR2 YFSETQ. CDR3 length equals 15 residues. V was cut by 3 bases and J by 4 bases, with 15 bases left in between.

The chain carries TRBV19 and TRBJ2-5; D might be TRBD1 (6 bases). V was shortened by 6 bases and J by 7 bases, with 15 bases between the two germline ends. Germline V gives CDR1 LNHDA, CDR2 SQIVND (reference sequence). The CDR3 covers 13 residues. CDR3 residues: CASRSQGTGTQYF. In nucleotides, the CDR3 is TGTGCCAGTAGATCACAGGGAACGGGGACCCAGTACTTC.

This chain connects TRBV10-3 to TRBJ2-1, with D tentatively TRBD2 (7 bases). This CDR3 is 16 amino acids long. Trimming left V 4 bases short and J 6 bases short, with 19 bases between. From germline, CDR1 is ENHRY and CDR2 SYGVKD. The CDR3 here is CAISARGAQVLNEQFF. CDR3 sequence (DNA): TGTGCCATCAGTGCCCGGGGGGCACAGGTCCTCAATGAGCAGTTCTTC.

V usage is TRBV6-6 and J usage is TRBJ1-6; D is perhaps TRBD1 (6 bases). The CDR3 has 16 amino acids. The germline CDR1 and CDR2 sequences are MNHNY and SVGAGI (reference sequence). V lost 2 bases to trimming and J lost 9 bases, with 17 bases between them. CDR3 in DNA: TGTGCCAGCAGTTACCCCCGGAGTAGGGGGAGTTCACCCCTCCACTTT. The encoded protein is CASSYPRSRGSSPLHF.

CDR3 residues: CASSREDTQYF. CDR3 coding DNA: TGTGCCAGCTCACGGGAAGATACGCAGTATTTT. The V and J genes are TRBV18 and TRBJ2-3, with D unresolved. The CDR3 loop spans 11 amino acids. Trimming took 4 bases from V and 5 from J, leaving 4 bases between them. Per the germline V gene, CDR1 is KGHSH and CDR2 is LQKENI.

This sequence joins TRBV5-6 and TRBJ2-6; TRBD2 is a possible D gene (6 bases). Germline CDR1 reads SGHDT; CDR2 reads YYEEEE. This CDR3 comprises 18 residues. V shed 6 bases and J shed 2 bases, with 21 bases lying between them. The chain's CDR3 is CASTDLLNAGPGANVLTF. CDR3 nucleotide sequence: TGTGCCAGCACCGACCTCCTTAACGCGGGGCCTGGGGCCAACGTCCTGACTTTC.

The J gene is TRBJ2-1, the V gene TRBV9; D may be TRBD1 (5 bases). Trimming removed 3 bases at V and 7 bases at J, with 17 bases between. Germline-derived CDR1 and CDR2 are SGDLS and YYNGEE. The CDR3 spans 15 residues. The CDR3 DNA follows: TGTGCCAGCAGCGATTCCCCAGGGATCCGGAATGAGCAGTTCTTC. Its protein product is CASSDSPGIRNEQFF.

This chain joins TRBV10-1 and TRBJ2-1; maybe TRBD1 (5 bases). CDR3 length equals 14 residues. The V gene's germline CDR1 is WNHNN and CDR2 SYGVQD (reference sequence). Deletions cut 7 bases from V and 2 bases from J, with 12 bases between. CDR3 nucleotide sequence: TGCGCCAGCATGGACACCAGACCCTACAATGAGCAGTTCTTC. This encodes CASMDTRPYNEQFF.

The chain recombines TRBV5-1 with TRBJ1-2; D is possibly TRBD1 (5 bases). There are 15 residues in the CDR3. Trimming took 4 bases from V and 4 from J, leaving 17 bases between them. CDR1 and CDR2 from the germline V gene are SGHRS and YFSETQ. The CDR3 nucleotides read TGCGCCAGCAGCCAACTGGCCGGGGGAAGCTATGGCTACACCTTC. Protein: CASSQLAGGSYGYTF.

The CDR3 reads CASSILTGGNEKLFF. CDR3 nucleotide sequence: TGTGCCAGTAGTATACTGACAGGCGGGAATGAAAAACTGTTTTTT. The chain has TRBV19 and TRBJ1-4; a weak D match, TRBD1 (6 bases). Germline assignment: CDR1 LNHDA and CDR2 SQIVND (reference sequence). V shed 2 bases and J shed 5 bases, with 12 bases lying between them. The CDR3 is made up of 15 amino acids.

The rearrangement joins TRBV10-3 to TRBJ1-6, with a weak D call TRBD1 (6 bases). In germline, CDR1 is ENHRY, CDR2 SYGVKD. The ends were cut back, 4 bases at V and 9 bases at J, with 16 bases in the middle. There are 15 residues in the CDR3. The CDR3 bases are TGTGCCATCAGTGTTTCCGGGGGCCGAGGTTCACCCCTCCACTTT. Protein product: CAISVSGGRGSPLHF.

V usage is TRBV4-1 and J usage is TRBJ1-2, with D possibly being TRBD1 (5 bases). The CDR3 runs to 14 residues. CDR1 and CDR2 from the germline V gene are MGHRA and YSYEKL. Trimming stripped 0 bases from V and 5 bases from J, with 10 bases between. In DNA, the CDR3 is TGCGCCAGCAGCCAAGAGACAGACGTTTATGGCTACACCTTC. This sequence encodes CASSQETDVYGYTF.

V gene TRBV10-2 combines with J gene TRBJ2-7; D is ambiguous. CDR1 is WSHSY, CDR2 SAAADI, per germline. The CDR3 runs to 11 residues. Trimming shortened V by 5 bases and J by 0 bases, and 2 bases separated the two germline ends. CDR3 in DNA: TGCGCCAGCAGTCCCTCCTACGAGCAGTACTTC. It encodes CASSPSYEQYF.

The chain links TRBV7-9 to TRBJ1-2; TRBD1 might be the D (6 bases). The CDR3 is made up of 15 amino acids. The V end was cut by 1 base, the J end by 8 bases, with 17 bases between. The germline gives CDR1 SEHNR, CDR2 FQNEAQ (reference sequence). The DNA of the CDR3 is TGTGCCAGCAGCTTAGGGCGGGGGCTACGGGAAGGCTACACCTTC. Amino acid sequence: CASSLGRGLREGYTF.

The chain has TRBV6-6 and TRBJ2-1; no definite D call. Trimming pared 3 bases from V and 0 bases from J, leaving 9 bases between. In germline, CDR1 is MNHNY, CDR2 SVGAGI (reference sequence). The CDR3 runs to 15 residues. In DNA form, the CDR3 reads TGTGCCAGCAGTTATAGGCCGGTCTCCTACAATGAGCAGTTCTTC. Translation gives CASSYRPVSYNEQFF.

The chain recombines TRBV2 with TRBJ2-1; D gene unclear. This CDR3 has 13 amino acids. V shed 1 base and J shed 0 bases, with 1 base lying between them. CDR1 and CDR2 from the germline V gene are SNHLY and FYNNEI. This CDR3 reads CASSEGSYNEQFF. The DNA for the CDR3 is TGTGCCAGCAGTGAAGGCTCCTACAATGAGCAGTTCTTC.

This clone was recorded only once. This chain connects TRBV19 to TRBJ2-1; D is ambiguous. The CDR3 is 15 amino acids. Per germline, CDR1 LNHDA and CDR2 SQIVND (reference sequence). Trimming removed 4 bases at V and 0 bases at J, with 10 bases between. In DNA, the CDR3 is TGTGCCAGTAGTAGGACCTCCTCCTCCTACAATGAGCAGTTCTTC. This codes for CASSRTSSSYNEQFF.

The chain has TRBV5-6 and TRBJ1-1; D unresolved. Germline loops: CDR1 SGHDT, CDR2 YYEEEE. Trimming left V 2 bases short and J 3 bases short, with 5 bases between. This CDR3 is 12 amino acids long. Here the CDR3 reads CASSFRYTEAFF. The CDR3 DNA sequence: TGTGCCAGCAGCTTCCGATACACTGAAGCTTTCTTT. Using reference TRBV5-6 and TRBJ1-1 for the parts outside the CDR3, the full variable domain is DAGVTQSPTHLIKTRGQQVTLRCSPKSGHDTVSWYQQALGQGPQFIFQYYEEEERQRGNFPDRFSGHQFPNYSSELNVNALLLGDSALYLCASSFRYTEAFFGQGTRLTVV.